This TCR beta chain came from a study of cytomegalovirus exposure and HLA in healthy donors. PCR involved 60 Vbeta and 13 Jbeta primers. Assay: immunoSEQ multiplex PCR; the TCRdb copy retains only in-frame clones and omits some. The sample yields under 250,000 clones, about 78% seen once. Sequencing was done on a sample of PBMCs. The source is a woman in her 30s in good health and CMV-seronegative.

CDR3 amino acids: CASSSRDRGPHTQYF. The CDR3 region has the DNA TGCGCCAGCAGTTCCCGGGACAGGGGGCCTCATACGCAGTATTTT. J is TRBJ2-3 and V is TRBV10-2; 12 bases fit TRBD1. Germline loops: CDR1 WSHSY, CDR2 SAAADI. V lost 5 bases, J lost 7 bases, and 7 bases stayed unmatched. The CDR3 sequence is 15 residues long.